This T cell receptor beta chain was recovered during a study of early T cells in non-severe SARS-CoV-2 infection. Looking at the study overall: The sequenced material was bulk RNA from unsorted whole blood, and its chains were unpaired.

Researchers tagged individual cDNA molecules with unique molecular identifiers. TCRdb used MiXCR to reprocess the 5' RACE reads, holding one entry per CDR3 protein. Of more than 25,000 distinct CDR3 sequences listed, about 4.5% are singletons. Germline lookup yields CDR1 MGHRA and CDR2 YSYEKL. The V segment lost 2 bases and the J segment 8 bases; nucleotides outside the gene matches: 14. This CDR3 region has 16 residues. This clonotype was seen at least ten times. What it recognizes is unknown. Study results and caveats: VDJdb matching skewed toward anti-spike CD8 responses, missing private and CD4 specificities.

Material: whole blood. V gene TRBV4-1 combines with J gene TRBJ2-5; 7 nucleotides align to TRBD2. The sequence was collected from an adult who was a healthcare worker with PCR-confirmed SARS-CoV-2 infection or an uninfected control (not recorded which). This chain's CDR3 is CASSQSRGDASRTQYF. Written as DNA, the CDR3 is TGCGCCAGCAGCCAAAGTCGGGGGGACGCCTCTCGTACCCAGTACTTC.